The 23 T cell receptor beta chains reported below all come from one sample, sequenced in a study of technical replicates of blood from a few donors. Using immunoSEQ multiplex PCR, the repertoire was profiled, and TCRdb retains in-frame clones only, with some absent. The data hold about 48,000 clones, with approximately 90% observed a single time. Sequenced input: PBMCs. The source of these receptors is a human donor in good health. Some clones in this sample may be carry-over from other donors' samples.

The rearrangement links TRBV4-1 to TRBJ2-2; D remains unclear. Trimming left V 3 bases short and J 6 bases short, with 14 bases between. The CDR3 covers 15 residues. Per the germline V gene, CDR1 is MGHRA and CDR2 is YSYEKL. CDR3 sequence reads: CASSQVLDGSGELFF. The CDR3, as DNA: TGCGCCAGCAGCCAGGTCCTTGACGGGTCCGGGGAGCTGTTTTTT.

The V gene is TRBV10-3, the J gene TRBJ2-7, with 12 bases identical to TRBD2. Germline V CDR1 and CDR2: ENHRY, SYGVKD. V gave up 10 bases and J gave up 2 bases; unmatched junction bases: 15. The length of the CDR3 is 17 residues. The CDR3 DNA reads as TGTGCCACCGCGTGGGATGGACTAGCGGGGAATACCTACGAGCAGTACTTC. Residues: CATAWDGLAGNTYEQYF.

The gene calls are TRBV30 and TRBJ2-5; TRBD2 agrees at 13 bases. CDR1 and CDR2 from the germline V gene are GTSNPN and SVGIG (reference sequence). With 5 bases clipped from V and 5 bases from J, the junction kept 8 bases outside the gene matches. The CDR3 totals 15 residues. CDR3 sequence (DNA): TGTGCCTGGGGAGAACTAGCGGGAGGGCGGGAGACCCAGTACTTC. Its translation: CAWGELAGGRETQYF.

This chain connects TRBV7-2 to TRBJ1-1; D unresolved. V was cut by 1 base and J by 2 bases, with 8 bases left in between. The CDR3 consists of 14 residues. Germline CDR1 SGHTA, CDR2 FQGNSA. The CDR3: CASSLVVSNTEAFF. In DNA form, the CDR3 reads TGTGCCAGCAGCTTAGTAGTGAGTAACACTGAAGCTTTCTTT.

The CDR3 reads CASSQDGGNGYTF. Written as DNA, the CDR3 is TGCGCCAGCAGCCAAGATGGAGGGAATGGCTACACCTTC. J is TRBJ1-2 and V is TRBV4-1; D uncertain. There are 13 residues in the CDR3. The germline gives CDR1 MGHRA, CDR2 YSYEKL. Trimming took 0 bases from V and 6 from J, leaving 8 bases between them.

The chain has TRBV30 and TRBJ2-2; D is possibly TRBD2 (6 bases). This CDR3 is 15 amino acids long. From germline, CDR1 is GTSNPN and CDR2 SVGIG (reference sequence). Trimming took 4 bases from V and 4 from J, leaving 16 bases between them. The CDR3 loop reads CAWTPLAEVTGELFF. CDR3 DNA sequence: TGTGCCTGGACTCCACTAGCAGAGGTCACCGGGGAGCTGTTTTTT.

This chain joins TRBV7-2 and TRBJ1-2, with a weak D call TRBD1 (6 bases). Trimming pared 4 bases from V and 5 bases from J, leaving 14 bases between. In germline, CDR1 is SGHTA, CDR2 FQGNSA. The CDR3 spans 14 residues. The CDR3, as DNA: TGTGCCAGCAGCTACGACAGGTGGTATTATGGCTACACCTTC. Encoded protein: CASSYDRWYYGYTF. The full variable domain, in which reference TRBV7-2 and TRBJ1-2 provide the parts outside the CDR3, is GAGVSQSPSNKVTEKGKDVELRCDPISGHTALYWYRQSLGQGLEFLIYFQGNSAPDKSGLPSDRFSAERTGGSVSTLTIQRTQQEDSAVYLCASSYDRWYYGYTFGSGTRLTVV.

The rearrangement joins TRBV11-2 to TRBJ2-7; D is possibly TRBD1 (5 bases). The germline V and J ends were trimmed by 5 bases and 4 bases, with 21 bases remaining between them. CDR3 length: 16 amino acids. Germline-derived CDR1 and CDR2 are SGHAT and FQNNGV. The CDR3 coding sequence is TGTGCCAGCAGCCAAAAGACAGTCCAGAGGCCTTACGAGCAGTACTTC. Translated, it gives CASSQKTVQRPYEQYF.

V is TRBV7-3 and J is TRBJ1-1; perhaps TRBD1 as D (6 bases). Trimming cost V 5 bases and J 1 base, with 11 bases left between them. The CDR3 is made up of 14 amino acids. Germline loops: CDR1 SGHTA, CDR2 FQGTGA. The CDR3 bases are TGTGCCAGCAGCCAGGGAGGGGGGAACACTGAAGCTTTCTTT. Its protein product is CASSQGGGNTEAFF.

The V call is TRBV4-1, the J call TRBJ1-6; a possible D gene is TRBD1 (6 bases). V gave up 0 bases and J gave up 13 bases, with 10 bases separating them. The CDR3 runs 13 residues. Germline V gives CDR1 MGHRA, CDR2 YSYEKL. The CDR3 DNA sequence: TGCGCCAGCAGCCAAGAACAGGGTAGCCCCCTCCACTTT. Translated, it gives CASSQEQGSPLHF.

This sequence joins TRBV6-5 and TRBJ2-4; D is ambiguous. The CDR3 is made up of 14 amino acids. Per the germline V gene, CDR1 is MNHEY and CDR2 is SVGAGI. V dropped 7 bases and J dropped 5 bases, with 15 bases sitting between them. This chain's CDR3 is CASKPGLTQNIQYF. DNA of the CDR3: TGTGCCAGCAAGCCAGGCTTAACTCAAAACATTCAGTACTTC.

This chain's CDR3 is CSAAGRGNKDEQYF. The CDR3 coding sequence is TGCAGCGCCGCGGGCAGGGGGAATAAGGACGAGCAGTACTTC. V is TRBV29-1 and J is TRBJ2-7, with 7 bases that match TRBD1. CDR3 size: 14 residues. Germline CDR1 and CDR2: SQVTM and ANQGSEA. The J segment lost 5 bases and the V segment lost 7 bases, leaving 14 bases of the junction unmatched.

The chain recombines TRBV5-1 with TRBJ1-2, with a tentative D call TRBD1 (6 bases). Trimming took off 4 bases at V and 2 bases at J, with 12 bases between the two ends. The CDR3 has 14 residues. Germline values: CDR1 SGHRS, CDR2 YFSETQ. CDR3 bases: TGCGCCAGCAGCGCCACCACAGGGAACTATGGCTACACCTTC. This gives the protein CASSATTGNYGYTF.

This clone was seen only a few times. In DNA, the CDR3 is TGCGCCAGCAGCCAAGATGTTAGCGGGGGAGCCGGGGAGCTGTTTTTT. Amino acids: CASSQDVSGGAGELFF. The chain joins TRBV4-3 to TRBJ2-2; TRBD2 agrees at 9 bases. Germline V CDR1 and CDR2: LGHNA, YSLEER. The CDR3 sequence is 16 residues long. Trimming removed 0 bases from V and 6 bases from J; junction bases left unmatched: 5.

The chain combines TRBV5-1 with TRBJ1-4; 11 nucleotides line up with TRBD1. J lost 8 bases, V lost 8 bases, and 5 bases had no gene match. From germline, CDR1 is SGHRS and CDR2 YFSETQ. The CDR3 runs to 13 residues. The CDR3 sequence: CASARDRGEKLFF. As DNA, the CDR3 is TGCGCCAGTGCCCGGGACAGGGGGGAAAAACTGTTTTTT.

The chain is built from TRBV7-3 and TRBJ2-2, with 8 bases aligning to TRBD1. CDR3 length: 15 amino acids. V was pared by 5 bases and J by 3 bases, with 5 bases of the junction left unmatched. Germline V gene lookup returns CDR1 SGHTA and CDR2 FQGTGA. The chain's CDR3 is CASSPRTGYTGELFF. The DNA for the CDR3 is TGTGCCAGCAGCCCCCGGACAGGGTACACCGGGGAGCTGTTTTTT. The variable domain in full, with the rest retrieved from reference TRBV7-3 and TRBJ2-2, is GAGVSQTPSNKVTEKGKYVELRCDPISGHTALYWYRQSLGQGPEFLIYFQGTGAADDSGLPNDRFFAVRPEGSVSTLKIQRTERGDSAVYLCASSPRTGYTGELFFGEGSRLTVL.

The DNA of the CDR3 is TGTGCCAGCACTAGATCGAACCGGAACACTGAAGCTTTCTTT. This encodes CASTRSNRNTEAFF. The chain combines TRBV2 with TRBJ1-1; D not resolved. In germline, CDR1 is SNHLY, CDR2 FYNNEI. V was cut by 7 bases and J by 1 base, with 13 bases left in between. The length of the CDR3 is 14 residues.

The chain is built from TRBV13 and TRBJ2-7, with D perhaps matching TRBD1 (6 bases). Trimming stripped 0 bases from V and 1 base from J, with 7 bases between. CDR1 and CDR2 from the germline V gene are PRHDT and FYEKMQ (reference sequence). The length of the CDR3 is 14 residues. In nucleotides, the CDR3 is TGTGCCAGCAGCTTAGGAGGACAGTCCTACGAGCAGTACTTC. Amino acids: CASSLGGQSYEQYF.

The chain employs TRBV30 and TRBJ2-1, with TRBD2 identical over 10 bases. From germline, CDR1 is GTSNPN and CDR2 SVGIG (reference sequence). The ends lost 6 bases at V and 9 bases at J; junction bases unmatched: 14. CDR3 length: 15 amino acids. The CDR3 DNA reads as TGTGCCTGTGCCCAGCGGGAGGGCCTTGGCCCTGAGCAGTTCTTC. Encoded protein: CACAQREGLGPEQFF.

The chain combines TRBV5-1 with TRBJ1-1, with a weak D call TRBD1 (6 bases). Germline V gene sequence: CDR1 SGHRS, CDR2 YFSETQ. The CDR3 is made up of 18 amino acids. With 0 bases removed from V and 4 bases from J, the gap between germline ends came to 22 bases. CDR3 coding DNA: TGCGCCAGCAGCTTGGCCCGGGGGCGCGGGGGGTCGGCCACTGAAGCTTTCTTT. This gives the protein CASSLARGRGGSATEAFF.

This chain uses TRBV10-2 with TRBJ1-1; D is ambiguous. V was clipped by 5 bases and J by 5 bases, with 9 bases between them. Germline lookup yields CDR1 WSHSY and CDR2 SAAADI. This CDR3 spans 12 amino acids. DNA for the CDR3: TGCGCCAGCAGTCCCGGGGTGACTGAAGCTTTCTTT. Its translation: CASSPGVTEAFF.

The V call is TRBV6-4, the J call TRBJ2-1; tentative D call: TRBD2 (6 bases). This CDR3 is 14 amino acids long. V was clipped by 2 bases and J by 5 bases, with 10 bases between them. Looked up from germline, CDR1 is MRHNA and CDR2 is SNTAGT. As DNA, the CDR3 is TGTGCCAGCAGTGACGGGACTTCCCACAATGAGCAGTTCTTC. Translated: CASSDGTSHNEQFF.

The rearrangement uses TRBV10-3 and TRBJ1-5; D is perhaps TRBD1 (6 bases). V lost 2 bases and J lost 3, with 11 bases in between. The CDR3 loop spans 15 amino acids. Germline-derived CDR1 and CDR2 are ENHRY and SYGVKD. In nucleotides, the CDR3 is TGTGCCATCAGTGAGAAGGACAGAAACAATCAGCCCCAGCATTTT. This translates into CAISEKDRNNQPQHF.